The 20 T cell receptor beta chains presented below share a single source sample, sequenced in a study of blood T cell repertoires in COVID-19. Clones were sequenced by immunoSEQ multiplex PCR, and TCRdb holds only the in-frame ones, with some missing. The table has 430,000 or so clones, about 88% seen once. The specimen was PBMCs or T cells enriched from blood (not recorded which). The receptors originated from a woman under 30 who had been exposed to COVID-19.

This chain joins TRBV7-3 and TRBJ2-3; maybe TRBD2 (6 bases). Germline values: CDR1 SGHTA, CDR2 FQGTGA. V gave up 2 bases and J gave up 2 bases, with 11 bases separating them. This CDR3 has 15 amino acids. The CDR3 loop is CASSLEAGPTDTQYF. The CDR3 bases are TGTGCCAGCAGCTTAGAGGCGGGGCCCACAGATACGCAGTATTTT.

CDR3 sequence (DNA): TGCAGTGCTAGTAGGGCTAGCGGGGTCTACGAGCAGTACTTC. Translation: CSASRASGVYEQYF. The chain uses TRBV20-1 and TRBJ2-7, with 9 nucleotides matching TRBD2. The CDR3 consists of 14 residues. After removal of 3 bases from V and 3 bases from J, the junction contained 6 bases not matched to a gene. Germline values: CDR1 DFQATT, CDR2 SNEGSKA (reference sequence).

This clone appeared a single time. The DNA of the CDR3 is TGTGCCAGCAGAGGACAGGAGCAATCCTACGAGCAGTACTTC. Translated: CASRGQEQSYEQYF. The V and J genes are TRBV27 and TRBJ2-7; 7 nucleotides match TRBD1. Germline-derived CDR1 and CDR2 are MNHEY and SMNVEV (reference sequence). Unmatched junction bases numbered 6, after V lost 6 bases and J lost 1 base. The CDR3 contains 14 residues.

The chain's CDR3 is CASRQTSGGPSYEQYF. For the CDR3, the DNA is TGCGCCAGCAGGCAGACTAGCGGGGGACCCTCCTACGAGCAGTACTTC. The rearrangement uses TRBV4-1 and TRBJ2-7, with TRBD2 matching over 12 bases. The CDR3 spans 16 residues. From germline, CDR1 is MGHRA and CDR2 YSYEKL. Trimming took 6 bases from V and 0 from J; bases not matched to a gene: 6.

The chain is built from TRBV27 and TRBJ1-6; 8 positions match TRBD1. J gave up 7 bases and V 2 bases, and 7 bases lay outside the gene matches. Germline CDR1 MNHEY, CDR2 SMNVEV (reference sequence). The CDR3 loop spans 16 amino acids. The CDR3 region is CASSLMSRGLNSPLHF. In DNA, the CDR3 is TGTGCCAGCAGTTTAATGTCCAGGGGGCTGAATTCACCCCTCCACTTT.

A few counts support this clone. This chain links TRBV7-2 with TRBJ1-5; 8 positions match TRBD1. J lost 5 bases, V lost 1 base, and 4 bases had no gene match. CDR3 length: 15 amino acids. In germline, CDR1 is SGHTA, CDR2 FQGNSA. CDR3 nucleotide sequence: TGTGCCAGCAGCTTAGATTCAGGGGGCGATCAGCCCCAGCATTTT. Translated: CASSLDSGGDQPQHF.

Concerning this clone: The same CDR3 also results from other DNA sequences found in this sample. The chain couples TRBV12-3 or TRBV12-4 to TRBJ2-1, with a possible D match to TRBD1 (5 bases). V lost 0 bases and J 5 bases, leaving 5 bases between the germline ends. This CDR3 comprises 13 residues. The CDR3 sequence is CASSLAGDNEQFF. CDR3 coding DNA: TGTGCCAGCAGTTTAGCAGGGGACAATGAGCAGTTCTTC.

CDR3 loop: CAWRYLQGNYGYTF. The DNA for the CDR3 is TGTGCCTGGAGATACTTACAGGGGAACTATGGCTACACCTTC. This sequence joins TRBV30 and TRBJ1-2; 7 bases are shared with TRBD1. Germline CDR1 reads GTSNPN; CDR2 reads SVGIG (reference sequence). There are 14 residues in the CDR3. Germline trimming cut 3 bases from V and 2 bases from J; bases unmatched to any gene: 6.

This clone appeared a single time. The V and J genes are TRBV11-3 and TRBJ1-1; D is unclear. Germline V CDR1 and CDR2: SGHNT, YENEEA. The CDR3 loop spans 12 amino acids. The V and J ends lost 3 bases and 5 bases respectively, with 7 bases between them. Here the CDR3 reads CASSFGRTEAFF. The CDR3 DNA reads TGTGCCAGCAGCTTCGGGAGGACTGAAGCTTTCTTT.

The CDR3 DNA reads TGTGCCAGCAGTGAAGGACAGGGGAATGAAAAACTGTTTTTT. Amino acids: CASSEGQGNEKLFF. This sequence joins TRBV2 and TRBJ1-4; 8 bases fit TRBD1. CDR1 is SNHLY and CDR2 is FYNNEI in the germline V gene. Unmatched junction bases numbered 0, after V lost 1 base and J lost 5 bases. The CDR3 has 14 residues. The whole variable domain, filled in from reference TRBV2 and TRBJ1-4, reads EPEVTQTPSHQVTQMGQEVILRCVPISNHLYFYWYRQILGQKVEFLVSFYNNEISEKSEIFDDQFSVERPDGSNFTLKIRSTKLEDSAMYFCASSEGQGNEKLFFGSGTQLSVL.

The chain is built from TRBV7-8 and TRBJ2-3; D gene uncertain. The germline V gene has CDR1 SGHVS and CDR2 FQNEAQ. Between the trimmed V and J ends, which lost 4 bases and 2 bases, there was a span of 13 bases. This CDR3 has 15 residues. The CDR3 DNA follows: TGTGCCAGCAGCTGGAGCAATGTCTACACAGATACGCAGTATTTT. This encodes CASSWSNVYTDTQYF.

The chain is built from TRBV6-5 and TRBJ2-2; 7 bases match TRBD2. The length of the CDR3 is 13 residues. CDR1 and CDR2 (germline): MNHEY, SVGAGI. V was clipped by 7 bases and J by 6 bases; unmatched bases: 5. This CDR3 reads CASNSRGAGELFF. As DNA, the CDR3 is TGTGCCAGCAATTCACGGGGGGCCGGGGAGCTGTTTTTT.

The rearrangement joins TRBV4-2 to TRBJ1-2; 8 nucleotides line up with TRBD1. V trimming: 1 base; J trimming: 4 bases; junction bases outside the gene matches: 8. Germline loops: CDR1 LGHNA, CDR2 YNFKEQ. The CDR3 loop spans 16 amino acids. This CDR3 is CASSQVPGGAGYGYTF. DNA for the CDR3: TGTGCCAGCAGCCAAGTCCCAGGGGGCGCAGGCTATGGCTACACCTTC.

This clone was observed once. The CDR3 region is CSVPRQGAGGYTF. Written as DNA, the CDR3 is TGCAGCGTTCCTAGACAGGGGGCCGGCGGCTACACCTTC. The chain carries TRBV29-1 and TRBJ1-2; 10 bases are shared with TRBD1. The germline CDR1 and CDR2 sequences are SQVTM and ANQGSEA. V lost 5 bases, J lost 8 bases, and 8 bases stayed unmatched. The CDR3 has 13 amino acids.

This chain joins TRBV19 and TRBJ2-2, with D possibly TRBD1 on 5 matching bases. CDR1 and CDR2 (germline): LNHDA, SQIVND (reference sequence). V lost 6 bases to trimming and J lost 1 base, with 9 bases between them. This CDR3 comprises 14 residues. The CDR3 here is CASRTGWNTGELFF. The CDR3 nucleotides are TGTGCCAGTAGAACAGGATGGAACACCGGGGAGCTGTTTTTT.

The chain uses TRBV30 and TRBJ2-1; tentatively, D is TRBD2 (6 bases). The length of the CDR3 is 14 residues. The ends were cut back, 6 bases at V and 9 bases at J, with 21 bases in the middle. Germline CDR1 GTSNPN, CDR2 SVGIG (reference sequence). The CDR3 DNA reads TGTGCCTGTCAAGGGTCTAGCGTGGGCGCTGAGCAGTTCTTC. This translates into CACQGSSVGAEQFF.

The V call is TRBV6-5, the J call TRBJ1-1; D possibly corresponds to TRBD1 (5 bases). V lost 2 bases, J lost 6 bases, and 10 bases lay in between. Germline V lookup: CDR1 MNHEY, CDR2 SVGAGI. This CDR3 comprises 13 residues. CDR3 nucleotide sequence: TGTGCCAGCAGTTACGAGTCACAGGCTGAAGCTTTCTTT. This encodes CASSYESQAEAFF.

This chain links TRBV4-3 with TRBJ1-2; D is perhaps TRBD1 (6 bases). The V end was cut by 1 base, the J end by 4 bases, with 13 bases between. The CDR3 totals 15 residues. Looked up from germline, CDR1 is LGHNA and CDR2 is YSLEER. In nucleotides, the CDR3 is TGCGCCAGCAGCCAAGGACAGGAGCTCCTCTATGGCTACACCTTC. It specifies CASSQGQELLYGYTF.

The V call is TRBV27, the J call TRBJ2-2, with TRBD2 as a possible D gene (6 bases). The V gene lost 5 bases and the J gene lost 3 bases, with 16 bases spanning the gap. CDR3 size: 16 residues. Germline-derived CDR1 and CDR2 are MNHEY and SMNVEV (reference sequence). This chain's CDR3 is CASSADPSGDTGELFF. The DNA of the CDR3 is TGTGCCAGCAGTGCAGACCCTTCGGGGGACACCGGGGAGCTGTTTTTT.

V gene TRBV30 combines with J gene TRBJ2-7; a weak D match, TRBD1 (5 bases). CDR1 is GTSNPN, CDR2 SVGIG, per germline (reference sequence). V gave up 2 bases and J gave up 7 bases, with 12 bases separating them. The CDR3 runs to 12 residues. CDR3 in amino acids: CAWSRQGREQYF. As DNA, the CDR3 is TGTGCCTGGAGTAGGCAGGGTAGGGAGCAGTACTTC.